The text below deals with one T cell receptor (beta chain). This sample was included in a study of blood T cell repertoires in COVID-19. The CDR3 covers 15 residues. CDR1 and CDR2 from the germline V gene are LNHDA and SQIVND (reference sequence). V lost 8 bases and J 0 bases, leaving 14 bases between the germline ends. The method was immunoSEQ multiplex PCR; TCRdb's version includes in-frame clones alone and lacks a portion of them. The sample lists fewer than 350,000 clones, around 85% occurring once. The receptor comes from a woman aged 25 to 45 who had recovered from COVID-19. The rearrangement joins TRBV19 to TRBJ1-3; D ambiguous. Sequenced input: peripheral blood. CDR3 protein: CASVTETRSGNTIYF. CDR3 sequence (DNA): TGTGCCAGTGTAACAGAGACCCGCTCTGGAAACACCATATATTTT.